Only one count was recorded for the clone carrying this TCR beta chain. The data derive from a study of cytomegalovirus exposure and HLA in healthy donors. V was cut by 3 bases and J by 6 bases, with 12 bases left in between. The CDR3 is 13 residues long. CDR1 is MDHEN and CDR2 is SYDVKM in the germline V gene. The primer mix had 60 Vbeta and 13 Jbeta primers. Method: immunoSEQ multiplex PCR; TCRdb's copy keeps in-frame clones and lacks some. The sample yields 130,000 to 150,000 clones, 55% to 80% seen once. The sample consisted of PBMCs. This chain connects TRBV28 to TRBJ2-7; D is perhaps TRBD1 (6 bases). This TCR was recovered from a human donor in good health. The CDR3 DNA reads TGTGCCAGCAGTTTCAGGGGAAGAAGCGAGCAGTACTTC. It encodes CASSFRGRSEQYF.